This T cell receptor beta chain was recorded in a study of T cell repertoires in cytomegalovirus infection. This clonotype was detected a few times. The CDR3 extends over 16 amino acids. Germline loops: CDR1 LGHNA, CDR2 YNFKEQ. V was cut by 0 bases and J by 3 bases, with 12 bases left in between. TCRdb redid the calling of the reads with MiXCR, one entry per CDR3 protein. The table includes hundreds of thousands of distinct CDR3 sequences, around a sixth detected once. V gene TRBV4-2 combines with J gene TRBJ2-1, with D tentatively TRBD2 (6 bases). The sample taken for sequencing was PBMCs. This TCR came from a human donor in good health (CMV status not recorded). Some clones in this sample may be carry-over from other donors' samples. The chain's CDR3 is CASSQDSTGDYNEQFF. CDR3 nucleotides: TGTGCCAGCAGCCAAGACTCGACGGGGGACTACAATGAGCAGTTCTTC.